These 12 T cell receptor beta chains came from one sample sequenced in a study of PD-L1 blockade in urothelial cancer (dated by TCRdb to about 2017). Libraries were prepared through the immunoSEQ multiplex PCR assay. Imported from immuneACCESS, the table was reduced by TCRdb to in-frame sequences with V and J called. These copies leave out some clones; in studies compared against another copy, an unresolved V gene accounts for under half, and the cause of the remainder is not known. For this sample there are approximately 47,000 clones; around 86% appear just once. Jointly, the top ten make up 1.5% to 2% of the sample. What this sample's time point label stands for: pretreatment peripheral blood. Sequences were derived from PBMCs, sampled around atezolizumab (anti-PD-L1) treatment. Source of these receptors: a man aged 50-59 years with urothelial cancer.

The rearrangement joins TRBV5-1 to TRBJ1-3; D ambiguous. The V gene lost 0 bases and the J gene lost 0 bases, with 7 bases spanning the gap. Looked up from germline, CDR1 is SGHRS and CDR2 is YFSETQ. The CDR3 is 15 amino acids. As DNA, the CDR3 is TGCGCCAGCAGCTTGGAGAGCGGCTCTGGAAACACCATATATTTT. Translation gives CASSLESGSGNTIYF. The entire variable domain, with the rest obtained from reference TRBV5-1 and TRBJ1-3, is as follows: KAGVTQTPRYLIKTRGQQVTLSCSPISGHRSVSWYQQTPGQGLQFLFEYFSETQRNKGNFPGRFSGRQFSNSRSEMNVSTLELGDSALYLCASSLESGSGNTIYFGEGSWLTVV.

This clone was seen only once. The rearrangement joins TRBV7-9 to TRBJ1-2, with a weak D call TRBD1 (5 bases). CDR1 and CDR2 (germline): SEHNR, FQNEAQ (reference sequence). This CDR3 is built from 14 residues. Trimming pared 5 bases from V and 3 bases from J, leaving 13 bases between. This chain's CDR3 is CASSPGRGDYGYTF. CDR3 nucleotide sequence: TGTGCCAGCAGCCCCGGTCGGGGGGACTATGGCTACACCTTC.

This chain joins TRBV19 and TRBJ2-5; tentatively, D is TRBD1 (5 bases). This CDR3 has 15 residues. Germline V CDR1 and CDR2: LNHDA, SQIVND (reference sequence). Trimming stripped 5 bases from V and 5 bases from J, with 18 bases between. CDR3 sequence: CASSGDSPGLETQYF. As DNA, the CDR3 is TGTGCCAGTAGTGGAGACAGCCCCGGTCTGGAGACCCAGTACTTC.

This clone was detected a few times. This chain uses TRBV9 with TRBJ2-3; possible D gene TRBD2, 7 bases. Trimming left V 2 bases short and J 2 bases short, with 15 bases between. The germline V gene has CDR1 SGDLS and CDR2 YYNGEE. This CDR3 contains 16 residues. CDR3 sequence: CASSVGGAEATDTQYF. CDR3 nucleotide sequence: TGTGCCAGCAGCGTTGGGGGGGCGGAAGCCACAGATACGCAGTATTTT. The entire variable domain, with the rest obtained from reference TRBV9 and TRBJ2-3, is as follows: DSGVTQTPKHLITATGQRVTLRCSPRSGDLSVYWYQQSLDQGLQFLIQYYNGEERAKGNILERFSAQQFPDLHSELNLSSLELGDSALYFCASSVGGAEATDTQYFGPGTRLTVL.

J is TRBJ1-1 and V is TRBV14; D is ambiguous. Trimming stripped 0 bases from V and 2 bases from J, with 10 bases between. CDR3 length equals 15 residues. Germline-derived CDR1 and CDR2 are SGHDN and FVKESK. This chain's CDR3 is CASSQDLEANTEAFF. As DNA, the CDR3 is TGTGCCAGCAGCCAAGATCTCGAGGCCAACACTGAAGCTTTCTTT.

V usage is TRBV5-4 and J usage is TRBJ1-1; tentatively, D is TRBD1 (5 bases). Trimming took off 0 bases at V and 3 bases at J, with 9 bases between the two ends. Germline lookup yields CDR1 SGHNT and CDR2 YYREEE (reference sequence). This CDR3 is built from 14 residues. CDR3 nucleotide sequence: TGTGCCAGCAGCTTGGTTGCGGGGGACACTGAAGCTTTCTTT. It translates to CASSLVAGDTEAFF.

The chain is built from TRBV14 and TRBJ2-1; 12 bases agree with TRBD2. This CDR3 is 16 amino acids long. Germline V gives CDR1 SGHDN, CDR2 FVKESK. V gave up 4 bases and J gave up 7 bases; unmatched junction bases: 8. The CDR3 bases are TGTGCCAGCAGCCGGGCTAGCGGGGGGGCGGTGAATGAGCAGTTCTTC. Translation: CASSRASGGAVNEQFF.

This chain joins TRBV10-3 and TRBJ1-1; possibly TRBD1 for D (5 bases). The CDR3 has 13 residues. Germline V gene data show CDR1 as ENHRY and CDR2 as SYGVKD. The ends were cut back, 6 bases at V and 2 bases at J, with 10 bases in the middle. CDR3 DNA: TGTGCCATCAGCCTGGGGCTTAACACTGAAGCTTTCTTT. Protein product: CAISLGLNTEAFF.

V and J are TRBV6-1 and TRBJ1-2, with D tentatively TRBD1 (6 bases). The CDR3 is made up of 12 amino acids. Trimming pared 10 bases from V and 8 bases from J, leaving 17 bases between. CDR1 is MNHNS and CDR2 is SASEGT in the germline V gene. CDR3 protein: CANAQGHEGYTF. The CDR3 nucleotides are TGTGCCAACGCACAGGGCCATGAAGGCTACACCTTC.

This rearrangement joins TRBV28 to TRBJ1-1; 10 positions agree with TRBD1. The germline V gene has CDR1 MDHEN and CDR2 SYDVKM. Losses at the gene ends were 5 bases for V and 5 bases for J; bases not matched to a gene: 8. The CDR3 totals 15 residues. Written as DNA, the CDR3 is TGTGCCAGCAGTACCCCGGGACAGGGGAGAACTGAAGCTTTCTTT. Its protein product is CASSTPGQGRTEAFF.

This clone was counted a few times. The rearrangement uses TRBV18 and TRBJ1-2; possible D gene TRBD1, 5 bases. V was pared by 1 base and J by 8 bases, with 14 bases between. The CDR3 has 14 amino acids. Germline-derived CDR1 and CDR2 are KGHSH and LQKENI. The CDR3: CASSPQPGLYGYTF. CDR3 DNA: TGTGCCAGCTCACCACAGCCAGGGCTATACGGCTACACCTTC. The variable domain in full, completed from reference TRBV18 and TRBJ1-2, reads NAGVMQNPRHLVRRRGQEARLRCSPMKGHSHVYWYRQLPEEGLKFMVYLQKENIIDESGMPKERFSAEFPKEGPSILRIQQVVRGDSAAYFCASSPQPGLYGYTFGSGTRLTVV.

The CDR3, as DNA: TGTGCCAGCACCCAGGACAGGGGGCTACGTGAAAAACTGTTTTTT. It encodes CASTQDRGLREKLFF. The chain is built from TRBV6-5 and TRBJ1-4, with 11 bases fitting TRBD1. Trimming at V came to 7 bases and at J to 7 bases, leaving 8 bases not matched to a gene. CDR1 MNHEY and CDR2 SVGAGI come from the germline V gene. The CDR3 sequence is 15 residues long.